This T cell receptor beta chain was sequenced in a study of cytomegalovirus exposure and HLA in healthy donors. Study-wide results and limits: The study recorded 164 TCR beta chains that were cytomegalovirus-associated. When analyzed later, a missense DCLRE1C variant was found to be linked to TCR beta V- and J-gene trimming.

With 60 Vbeta and 13 Jbeta primers, the PCR was carried out. The repertoire was sequenced with immunoSEQ multiplex PCR; TCRdb's copy has only in-frame clones and lacks some. The sample shows about 83,000 clones, roughly 79% of them seen only once. Comments on this clone: Its specificity is unknown.

Deletions cut 1 base from V and 8 bases from J, with 15 bases between. In germline, CDR1 is SGHTA, CDR2 FQGNSA. The CDR3 runs 15 residues. This sequence originates from a woman aged 25 to 39 in good health and CMV-seronegative. Sequencing was carried out using PBMCs. This chain joins TRBV7-2 and TRBJ2-1; perhaps TRBD1 as D (6 bases). This chain's CDR3 is CASSLVGQGMDEQFF. Written as DNA, the CDR3 is TGTGCCAGCAGCTTAGTAGGTCAGGGGATGGATGAGCAGTTCTTC.